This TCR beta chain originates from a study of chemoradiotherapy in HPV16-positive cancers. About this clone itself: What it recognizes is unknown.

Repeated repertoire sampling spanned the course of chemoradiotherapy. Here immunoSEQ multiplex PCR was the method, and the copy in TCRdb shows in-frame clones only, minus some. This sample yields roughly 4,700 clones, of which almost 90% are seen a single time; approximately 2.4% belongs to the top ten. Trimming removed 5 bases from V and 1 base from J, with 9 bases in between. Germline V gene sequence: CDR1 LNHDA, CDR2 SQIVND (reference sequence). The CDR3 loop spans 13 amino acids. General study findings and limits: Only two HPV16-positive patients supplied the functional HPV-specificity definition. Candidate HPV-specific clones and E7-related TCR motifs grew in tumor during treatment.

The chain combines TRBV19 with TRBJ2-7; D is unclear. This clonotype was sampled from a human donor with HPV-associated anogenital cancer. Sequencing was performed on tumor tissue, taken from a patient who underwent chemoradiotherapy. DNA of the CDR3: TGTGCCAGTAGTCCCTCTAATTCCTACGAGCAGTACTTC. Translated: CASSPSNSYEQYF.